Listed below are T cell receptor beta chains from one sample, sequenced in a study of blood T cell repertoires in COVID-19. Measured with immunoSEQ multiplex PCR; TCRdb has only the in-frame clones, and not every one. Of over 200,000 clones in the sample, roughly four fifths were seen once. The sample consisted of peripheral blood. The source is a woman aged 40-49 years with active or convalescent COVID-19. CDR3s include the opening cysteine and the closing phenylalanine or tryptophan. The D gene is left open where the match is weak. A clone size is listed for some rows: how often the clone was seen (once, few, many), or a class if it is expanded.

TRBV5-6	TRBJ2-5	few	.	TGTGCCAGCAGCTTGGGACAGAAAGAGACCCAGTACTTC	CASSLGQKETQYF
TRBV6-7	TRBJ2-7	.	TRBD2	TGTGCCAGCAGTTACTCGAGACTAGCGGGGGGTTCGTACGAGCAGTACTTC	CASSYSRLAGGSYEQYF
TRBV28	TRBJ2-5	.	.	TGTGCCAGCTCAGGGAGGTGGGCTTCTCTGACTCAAGAGACCCAGTACTTC	CASSGRWASLTQETQYF
TRBV30	TRBJ1-5	.	TRBD1	TGTGCCTGGAGTGAGGTCAGGGGGTCCAATCAGCCCCAGCATTTT	CAWSEVRGSNQPQHF
TRBV4-2	TRBJ2-5	.	TRBD2	TGTGCCAGCAGCCAAGGGGTAGCGGGTCAAGAGACCCAGTACTTC	CASSQGVAGQETQYF
TRBV7-2	TRBJ2-7	once	.	TGTGCCAGCAGCTTAGCGTCCCAGCCTAGGAGGGGCTACGAGCAGTACTTC	CASSLASQPRRGYEQYF
TRBV5-5	TRBJ1-2	.	.	TGTGCCAGCAGCTTGGTTGTGAAAGCCTATGGCTACACCTTC	CASSLVVKAYGYTF
TRBV14	TRBJ2-3	.	TRBD2	TGTGCCAGCAGCCAAGACGCTCGGACTAGCGAGACATCTAGCACAGATACGCAGTATTTT	CASSQDARTSETSSTDTQYF
TRBV14	TRBJ2-7	.	.	TGTGCCAGCAGCCAAGAAGGGAAAGGGCTAGCGCGGTCCTACGAGCAGTACTTC	CASSQEGKGLARSYEQYF
TRBV19	TRBJ1-1	few	.	TGTGCCACCCCCGTGGGCGCCACCAAGGCGACTGAAGCTTTCTTT	CATPVGATKATEAFF
TRBV28	TRBJ1-4	.	TRBD1	TGTGCCAGCAGTTCCTCGAGGGGACAGCCAACTAATGAAAAACTGTTTTTT	CASSSSRGQPTNEKLFF
TRBV6-5	TRBJ2-1	.	TRBD2	TGTGCCAGCAGTTATGGGGGAGGGACGGTAGACAATGAGCAGTTCTTC	CASSYGGGTVDNEQFF
TRBV28	TRBJ2-7	.	TRBD1	TGTGCCAGCAGTTTCTGGGACAGGGTTCGCGAGCAGTACTTC	CASSFWDRVREQYF
TRBV18	TRBJ2-3	.	TRBD1	TGTGCCAGCTCACCTGGACAGGGCGATACAGATACGCAGTATTTT	CASSPGQGDTDTQYF
TRBV2	TRBJ1-5	.	TRBD1	TGTGCCAGCAGTCTGGACAGGGCTAGCAATCAGCCCCAGCATTTT	CASSLDRASNQPQHF
TRBV29-1	TRBJ1-2	.	TRBD1	TGCAGCGTTCTGAGGGGACAGGGCGGCTACACCTTC	CSVLRGQGGYTF
TRBV5-1	TRBJ2-7	.	.	TGCGCCAGCAGCTTGTATCAGGGGAGCTACGAGCAGTACTTC	CASSLYQGSYEQYF
TRBV6-2/TRBV6-3	TRBJ2-2	.	TRBD1	TGTGCCAGCAGTCCAGGGGGTACGAACACCGGGGAGCTGTTTTTT	CASSPGGTNTGELFF
TRBV5-4	TRBJ1-1	.	.	TGTGCCAGCAGCAAGAATTACATGAAGAACACTGAAGCTTTCTTT	CASSKNYMKNTEAFF
TRBV30	TRBJ1-2	.	.	TGTGCCTGGGCCCCCCCCACTAGCCGAAGGTCTGGCTACACCTTC	CAWAPPTSRRSGYTF
TRBV11-2	TRBJ2-7	.	TRBD1	TGTGCCAGCACCTCCTCGGGACAGGGGGCTTACGAGCAGTACTTC	CASTSSGQGAYEQYF
TRBV18	TRBJ2-7	.	TRBD2	TGTGCCAGCTCACCGAGAACGGCCGGGACTAGCGGGAGTGGATACGAGCAGTACTTC	CASSPRTAGTSGSGYEQYF
TRBV3-1/TRBV3-2	TRBJ2-7	few	.	TGTGCCAGCAGCCAAGCGGGTACTCCATACGAGCAGTACTTC	CASSQAGTPYEQYF
TRBV28	TRBJ2-7	once	.	TGTGCCAGCAGCCTAAGCCTTGTAGAGGGCGCGGGGTACTTC	CASSLSLVEGAGYF
TRBV27	TRBJ2-3	.	TRBD1	TGTGCCAGCAGTTTATCGCGGGTGACAGGGGACGCAGATACGCAGTATTTT	CASSLSRVTGDADTQYF
TRBV2	TRBJ2-1	.	.	TGTGCCAGCAAGTCTCAGGGAAAGGGCAATGAGCAGTTCTTC	CASKSQGKGNEQFF
TRBV5-1	TRBJ1-2	.	.	TGCGCCAGCAGCCTACGTTTGGAGGGTAGTGGCTACACCTTC	CASSLRLEGSGYTF